A selection of T cell receptor beta chains follows, all from one sample in a study of blood T cell repertoires in COVID-19. The repertoire was sequenced with immunoSEQ multiplex PCR; TCRdb's copy has only in-frame clones and lacks some. The sample holds 70,000 or so clones, 85% to 90% seen once. The sequencing sample was made of peripheral blood. These receptor sequences come from an older man with acute or convalescent COVID-19. Each CDR3 is given with its conserved first and last residue. D genes are given only for firm matches. For some rows the clone size is stated as once, few or many, or as a class when expanded; others skip it.

D	J	V	size	DNA	CDR3
.	TRBJ2-3	TRBV7-2	.	TGTGCCAGCAGCTTGAATTGGGGCGGGACTTCAGATACGCAGTATTTT	CASSLNWGGTSDTQYF
.	TRBJ2-5	TRBV3-1/TRBV3-2	.	TGTGCCAGCAGCCTCCGGGAGACCCAGTACTTC	CASSLRETQYF
.	TRBJ1-2	TRBV6-5	.	TGTGCCAGCAGCCCGGACAGCAAATATGGCTACACCTTC	CASSPDSKYGYTF
TRBD2	TRBJ2-1	TRBV9	few	TGTGCCAGCAGCGTAGGAGGGACTAGCCGACCCTACAATGAGCAGTTCTTC	CASSVGGTSRPYNEQFF
.	TRBJ2-3	TRBV6-5	.	TGTGCCAGCAGTTACAGCAGGGCTACAGATACGCAGTATTTT	CASSYSRATDTQYF
TRBD1	TRBJ1-2	TRBV9	.	TGTGCCAGCAGCTCCCAACAGGGGGCCAGCTATGGCTACACCTTC	CASSSQQGASYGYTF
.	TRBJ1-2	TRBV6-5	.	TGTGCCAGCAGTTACATAGCCGGTTTTAGGGACAATGGCTACACCTTC	CASSYIAGFRDNGYTF
TRBD1	TRBJ1-5	TRBV20-1	.	TGCAGTGCTAGTTACAGGGGGCAGGGTCAGCCCCAGCATTTT	CSASYRGQGQPQHF
.	TRBJ1-4	TRBV25-1	.	TGTGCCAGCAGCACAGGGCGAGGAAATGAAAAACTGTTTTTT	CASSTGRGNEKLFF
TRBD1	TRBJ1-1	TRBV4-1	.	TGCGCCAGCAGCCAAGGCCCGGGACAGGGCGATGATGAAGCTTTCTTT	CASSQGPGQGDDEAFF
.	TRBJ1-3	TRBV9	.	TGTGCCAGCAGCCGCGCTGCTCCCGGACAGGGAAACACCATATATTTT	CASSRAAPGQGNTIYF
.	TRBJ2-3	TRBV3-1/TRBV3-2	.	TGTGCCAGCAGCCCGGGGGGCCCCACAGATACGCAGTATTTT	CASSPGGPTDTQYF
.	TRBJ1-1	TRBV10-1	.	TGCGCCAGCAAGGCGGGTACGGTAGGTGAAGCTTTCTTT	CASKAGTVGEAFF
.	TRBJ2-1	TRBV5-4	.	TGTGCCAGCAGGCAGACTGGCAGGGACTACAATGAGCAGTTCTTC	CASRQTGRDYNEQFF
TRBD2	TRBJ2-5	TRBV10-1	.	TGCGCCAGCAGTGAGGGGCCTAGCGGGAGCCAAGAGACCCAGTACTTC	CASSEGPSGSQETQYF
.	TRBJ2-3	TRBV7-8	.	TGTGCCAGCAGCGCCTACGGTAGCGGACTCACAGATACGCAGTATTTT	CASSAYGSGLTDTQYF
.	TRBJ2-5	TRBV25-1	.	TGTGCCAGCAGTGAACAACGCTGGGCGGCGGGTCGAGAGACCCAGTACTTC	CASSEQRWAAGRETQYF
TRBD1	TRBJ1-5	TRBV6-5	.	TGTGCCAGCAGCCGGGACAGGCTCGAAAATCAGCCCCAGCATTTT	CASSRDRLENQPQHF
TRBD2	TRBJ2-7	TRBV11-2	.	TGTGCCAGCAGCGGCAGACTAGCGGGGGGGCGCGAGCAGTACTTC	CASSGRLAGGREQYF
TRBD1	TRBJ1-5	TRBV28	.	TGTGCCAGCATACAGGGGATCGCTCAGCCCCAGCATTTT	CASIQGIAQPQHF
TRBD1	TRBJ1-2	TRBV10-2	.	TGCGCCAGCAGTGAGGCCGGGACAGTTCACTGGGGCTACACCTTC	CASSEAGTVHWGYTF
.	TRBJ2-1	TRBV30	.	TGTGCCGCGAGGTTTTTCGATGAGCAGTTCTTC	CAARFFDEQFF
.	TRBJ1-2	TRBV30	.	TGTGCCTGGAGTCTACAGTTGGGCGCTAACTATGGCTACACCTTC	CAWSLQLGANYGYTF
TRBD1	TRBJ1-1	TRBV11-3	.	TGTGCCAGCAGCGCGGGACAGGGGTTAGTTGAAGCTTTCTTT	CASSAGQGLVEAFF
TRBD2	TRBJ2-5	TRBV19	.	TGTGCCAGTAGTACAGCGGGAGTTGAGACCCAGTACTTC	CASSTAGVETQYF
TRBD1	TRBJ2-1	TRBV7-9	.	TGTGCCAGCAGCTTACCGTGGGACAGGGGCGGTGAGCAGTTCTTC	CASSLPWDRGGEQFF
TRBD1	TRBJ2-7	TRBV5-6	.	TGTGCCAGCAGCTTGGTAAGGGACAGGCCATCTGAGCAGTACTTC	CASSLVRDRPSEQYF
TRBD1	TRBJ1-1	TRBV7-8	few	TGTGCCAGCACCCAGCAGGGGGCCGGGGACACTGAAGCTTTCTTT	CASTQQGAGDTEAFF
TRBD1	TRBJ2-6	TRBV3-1/TRBV3-2	.	TGTGCCAGCAGCCTAACGGGACAGGCGGGGGCCAACGTCCTGACTTTC	CASSLTGQAGANVLTF
.	TRBJ1-3	TRBV19	.	TGTGCCAGTAGTGGGCCCGGGGCAGGGGACAACACCATATATTTT	CASSGPGAGDNTIYF
.	TRBJ2-1	TRBV18	.	TGTGCCAGCTCACCACCCGGTTGGAATGAGCAGTTCTTC	CASSPPGWNEQFF
TRBD1	TRBJ2-1	TRBV5-4	.	TGTGCCAGCAGCTTAGCGACAGGGGGCTCCTACAATGAGCAGTTCTTC	CASSLATGGSYNEQFF
TRBD1	TRBJ1-5	TRBV7-9	.	TGTGCCAGCAGTAAACAGGGGGGCAATCAGCCCCAGCATTTT	CASSKQGGNQPQHF
.	TRBJ2-1	TRBV10-1	.	TGCGCCAGCAGTGAAGCAGGGGTAACCTACAATGAGCAGTTCTTC	CASSEAGVTYNEQFF
.	TRBJ1-2	TRBV18	.	TGTGCCAGCTCACCACTCGGCGGCGTCACGGATAACTATGGCTACACCTTC	CASSPLGGVTDNYGYTF
TRBD2	TRBJ2-5	TRBV29-1	.	TGCAGCGATAGGACTAGCGGGGTGACCCAGTACTTC	CSDRTSGVTQYF
TRBD2	TRBJ2-5	TRBV6-1	.	TGTGCCAGCAGTGTCGGCGCGGGAGGGAGAAAAGAGACCCAGTACTTC	CASSVGAGGRKETQYF
.	TRBJ1-3	TRBV12-3/TRBV12-4	.	TGTGCCAGCACCTACTCTGGAAACACCATATATTTT	CASTYSGNTIYF
.	TRBJ1-1	TRBV24-1	.	TGTGCCACCAGTGAACACGCGAACACTGAAGCTTTCTTT	CATSEHANTEAFF
.	TRBJ1-1	TRBV5-1	.	TGCGCCAGCAGGGCCAGAGGGGAGGGGAACACTGAAGCTTTCTTT	CASRARGEGNTEAFF
.	TRBJ1-5	TRBV23-1	once	TGCGCCAGCAGTCAACCCTACCCGTTTACAGATCAGCCCCAGCATTTT	CASSQPYPFTDQPQHF
TRBD1	TRBJ1-2	TRBV6-1	.	TGTGCCAGCAGTGAAGCGCGGACAGGACAATATGGCTACACCTTC	CASSEARTGQYGYTF
.	TRBJ2-3	TRBV24-1	.	TGTGCCACCAGTGGGTCCGGGGTAGATACGCAGTATTTT	CATSGSGVDTQYF
TRBD2	TRBJ2-7	TRBV27	.	TGTGCCAGCAGTGCCCGACTAGCGGGCAAGTACGAGCAGTACTTC	CASSARLAGKYEQYF
TRBD1	TRBJ1-1	TRBV7-9	few	TGTGCCAGCAGCCCCGGAACCGGGACAGAGTTGAACACTGAAGCTTTCTTT	CASSPGTGTELNTEAFF
TRBD1	TRBJ1-1	TRBV10-3	.	TGTGCCATCAGTGTTCGGCAGGGGGACACTGAAGCTTTCTTT	CAISVRQGDTEAFF
TRBD2	TRBJ2-1	TRBV29-1	.	TGCAGCGTAGTGGGACTAGCGGATTACTACAATGAGCAGTTCTTC	CSVVGLADYYNEQFF
.	TRBJ1-2	TRBV6-5	.	TGTGCCAGTTGGTCCTCAGCTAACTATGGCTACACCTTC	CASWSSANYGYTF
TRBD1	TRBJ1-5	TRBV19	few	TGTGCCAGTAGTCCACCCCTGGGGGCAGGGGGACGTCAGCCCCAGCATTTT	CASSPPLGAGGRQPQHF
TRBD2	TRBJ2-7	TRBV4-3	.	TGCGCCAGCAGCCTCCATGATCTACGGACTAGCGCCTACGAGCAGTACTTC	CASSLHDLRTSAYEQYF
.	TRBJ2-3	TRBV9	few	TGTGCCAGCAGCGTAGGTGGTAGCGCCACAGATACGCAGTATTTT	CASSVGGSATDTQYF
.	TRBJ1-1	TRBV24-1	once	TGTGCCACCAGTGATTTCCCGGGCACTGAAGCTTTCTTT	CATSDFPGTEAFF
TRBD1	TRBJ1-1	TRBV15	.	TGTGCCACCCGAACGGACAGGGGGCAAAAAGTCCCGAACACTGAAGCTTTCTTT	CATRTDRGQKVPNTEAFF
.	TRBJ1-4	TRBV5-1	.	TGCGCCAGCAGCTCCGGGACACCTAATGAAAAACTGTTTTTT	CASSSGTPNEKLFF